The 19 T cell receptor beta chains given below trace back to one sample, sequenced in a study of blood T cell repertoires in COVID-19. TCRdb keeps only in-frame clones here, not all; method: immunoSEQ multiplex PCR. The table records 350,000 to 400,000 clones, 80% to 90% of them present only once. Source material: PBMCs or T cells enriched from blood (not recorded which). The origin of the receptors is a man aged 35-49 years in a cohort exposed to, infected with or recovered from COVID-19 (not recorded which).

The gene calls are TRBV5-1 and TRBJ1-1; 8 nucleotides match TRBD1. Germline CDR1 reads SGHRS; CDR2 reads YFSETQ. The CDR3 covers 14 residues. V shed 2 bases and J 4 bases; nucleotides not matched to a gene: 4. Here the CDR3 DNA reads TGCGCCAGCAGCTTTGCAGGGGGCGGCACTGAAGCTTTCTTT. Translating it yields CASSFAGGGTEAFF.

The V gene is TRBV5-1, the J gene TRBJ2-3; no firm D call. Per the germline V gene, CDR1 is SGHRS and CDR2 is YFSETQ. V was clipped by 1 base and J by 2 bases, with 8 bases between them. The CDR3 length is 14 residues. The chain's CDR3 is CASSLQVATDTQYF. CDR3 nucleotide sequence: TGCGCCAGCAGCTTGCAAGTGGCCACAGATACGCAGTATTTT.

V and J are TRBV9 and TRBJ1-1; D possibly corresponds to TRBD1 (5 bases). This CDR3 has 13 residues. V shed 6 bases and J shed 4 bases, with 13 bases lying between them. The germline CDR1 and CDR2 sequences are SGDLS and YYNGEE. This chain's CDR3 is CASKRGWGTEAFF. For the CDR3, the DNA is TGTGCCAGCAAAAGGGGCTGGGGCACTGAAGCTTTCTTT. The whole variable domain, remainder taken from reference TRBV9 and TRBJ1-1, is DSGVTQTPKHLITATGQRVTLRCSPRSGDLSVYWYQQSLDQGLQFLIQYYNGEERAKGNILERFSAQQFPDLHSELNLSSLELGDSALYFCASKRGWGTEAFFGQGTRLTVV.

V and J are TRBV27 and TRBJ2-1, with 12 bases fitting TRBD2. Germline CDR1 and CDR2: MNHEY and SMNVEV (reference sequence). J gave up 0 bases and V 6 bases, and 18 bases lay outside the gene matches. There are 21 residues in the CDR3. This chain's CDR3 is CASRGGGTSGRFRGSYNEQFF. The DNA for the CDR3 is TGTGCCAGCAGGGGGGGAGGCACTAGCGGGAGGTTTAGGGGCTCCTACAATGAGCAGTTCTTC.

The chain links TRBV12-5 to TRBJ1-3; 7 bases fit TRBD1. Germline V gives CDR1 LGHNT, CDR2 FRNRAP. The CDR3 sequence is 16 residues long. V shed 6 bases and J 0 bases; nucleotides not matched to a gene: 8. Here the CDR3 DNA reads TGTGCTAGTGGGTTTACAGGGGCCAGCTCTGGAAACACCATATATTTT. This sequence encodes CASGFTGASSGNTIYF.

V gene TRBV5-1 combines with J gene TRBJ1-4; no reliable D call. V lost 3 bases and J 5 bases, leaving 14 bases between the germline ends. Germline V gene lookup returns CDR1 SGHRS and CDR2 YFSETQ. The CDR3 is 15 residues long. CDR3 amino acids: CASSYDARRNEKLFF. In DNA, the CDR3 is TGCGCCAGCAGCTACGACGCCAGGAGGAATGAAAAACTGTTTTTT.

The rearrangement links TRBV18 to TRBJ2-2; D is possibly TRBD2 (5 bases). This CDR3 is built from 13 residues. The germline V gene encodes CDR1 KGHSH and CDR2 LQKENI. Trimming cost V 4 bases and J 3 bases, with 6 bases left between them. Here the CDR3 reads CASSQLDTGELFF. Here the CDR3 DNA reads TGTGCCAGCTCACAACTAGACACCGGGGAGCTGTTTTTT.

J is TRBJ2-1 and V is TRBV4-1; no firm D call. The CDR3 is made up of 14 amino acids. Per the germline V gene, CDR1 is MGHRA and CDR2 is YSYEKL. V was trimmed by 4 bases and J by 0 bases, leaving 7 bases between them. In DNA form, the CDR3 reads TGCGCCAGCAGCCCTGGCGGCTCCTACAATGAGCAGTTCTTC. It specifies CASSPGGSYNEQFF.

The chain uses TRBV30 and TRBJ2-7, with 7 bases aligning to TRBD1. The CDR3 has 16 residues. The J segment lost 4 bases and the V segment lost 3 bases, leaving 15 bases of the junction unmatched. Germline CDR1 and CDR2: GTSNPN and SVGIG (reference sequence). CDR3: CAWSAGDDRATYEQYF. The CDR3 nucleotides are TGTGCCTGGAGCGCAGGTGATGACAGGGCCACATACGAGCAGTACTTC.

The V call is TRBV2, the J call TRBJ1-1; 9 bases fit TRBD1. The CDR3 contains 14 residues. The germline gives CDR1 SNHLY, CDR2 FYNNEI. The V segment lost 6 bases and the J segment 8 bases; nucleotides outside the gene matches: 10. CDR3: CASREHWTGAEAFF. In nucleotides, the CDR3 is TGTGCCAGCAGGGAACATTGGACAGGGGCCGAAGCTTTCTTT.

This chain links TRBV10-3 with TRBJ1-1, with 8 bases that match TRBD1. This CDR3 region has 14 residues. Per germline, CDR1 ENHRY and CDR2 SYGVKD. The trim removed 5 bases at V and 2 bases at J, leaving 4 bases unmatched. The CDR3 region is CAISTDRANTEAFF. The CDR3, as DNA: TGTGCCATCAGTACGGACAGGGCCAACACTGAAGCTTTCTTT.

In nucleotides, the CDR3 is TGTGCCAGCAGTTCGGGACAGTCAATCTATGGCTACACCTTC. Its protein is CASSSGQSIYGYTF. The chain has TRBV28 and TRBJ1-2; TRBD1 matches 7 bases. There are 14 residues in the CDR3. CDR1 and CDR2 (germline): MDHEN, SYDVKM. After removal of 4 bases from V and 4 bases from J, the junction contained 6 bases not matched to a gene.

The table lists this clone with a few counts. V is TRBV11-1 and J is TRBJ1-1; the match to TRBD1 covers 7 bases. Germline loops: CDR1 SGHAT, CDR2 FQDESV (reference sequence). This CDR3 is built from 13 residues. Trimming took 6 bases from V and 4 from J; bases not matched to a gene: 5. In DNA form, the CDR3 reads TGTGCCAGCAGGCCGCAGGGGGGCACTGAAGCTTTCTTT. Its protein product is CASRPQGGTEAFF.

In nucleotides, the CDR3 is TGTGCCAGGGGACAGGGTCGGTTGTACGAGCAGTACTTC. Its translation: CARGQGRLYEQYF. The chain carries TRBV2 and TRBJ2-7; 9 positions match TRBD1. The CDR3 is 13 residues long. V trimming: 9 bases; J trimming: 4 bases; junction bases outside the gene matches: 7. CDR1 and CDR2 from the germline V gene are SNHLY and FYNNEI.

This clone showed up just once. The chain combines TRBV24-1 with TRBJ2-7; TRBD2 might be the D (5 bases). The germline gives CDR1 KGHDR, CDR2 SFDVKD. The CDR3 loop spans 15 amino acids. With 4 bases removed from V and 0 bases from J, the gap between germline ends came to 12 bases. The chain's CDR3 is CATSDLSGNSYEQYF. As DNA, the CDR3 is TGTGCCACCAGTGACTTAAGCGGAAACTCCTACGAGCAGTACTTC.

CDR3 in amino acids: CATSDQTTDTQYF. CDR3 nucleotides: TGTGCCACCAGTGACCAAACTACAGATACGCAGTATTTT. V is TRBV24-1 and J is TRBJ2-3; D ambiguous. Between the trimmed V and J ends, which lost 4 bases and 3 bases, there was a span of 7 bases. The CDR3 spans 13 residues. CDR1 and CDR2 (germline): KGHDR, SFDVKD.

This chain links TRBV10-1 with TRBJ2-1, with a weak D call TRBD2 (5 bases). In germline, CDR1 is WNHNN, CDR2 SYGVQD (reference sequence). The CDR3 is 13 residues long. Trimming took off 2 bases at V and 6 bases at J, with 8 bases between the two ends. The CDR3: CASSESGANEQFF. The CDR3 DNA reads TGCGCCAGCAGTGAGAGCGGAGCCAATGAGCAGTTCTTC.

The chain links TRBV27 to TRBJ2-1, with 9 bases lining up with TRBD1. Germline V lookup: CDR1 MNHEY, CDR2 SMNVEV (reference sequence). V was pared by 5 bases and J by 7 bases, with 6 bases of the junction left unmatched. The CDR3 totals 14 residues. The CDR3 coding sequence is TGTGCCAGCAGTCCCGACAGGGGGGAGAATGAGCAGTTCTTC. Its translation is CASSPDRGENEQFF.

This rearrangement joins TRBV19 to TRBJ2-3; a weak D match, TRBD1 (5 bases). Germline lookup yields CDR1 LNHDA and CDR2 SQIVND (reference sequence). This CDR3 has 15 residues. Trimming took off 5 bases at V and 1 base at J, with 13 bases between the two ends. The CDR3 coding sequence is TGTGCCAGTAGTGACAGTTTTAAGGGCACAGATACGCAGTATTTT. Translating it yields CASSDSFKGTDTQYF.